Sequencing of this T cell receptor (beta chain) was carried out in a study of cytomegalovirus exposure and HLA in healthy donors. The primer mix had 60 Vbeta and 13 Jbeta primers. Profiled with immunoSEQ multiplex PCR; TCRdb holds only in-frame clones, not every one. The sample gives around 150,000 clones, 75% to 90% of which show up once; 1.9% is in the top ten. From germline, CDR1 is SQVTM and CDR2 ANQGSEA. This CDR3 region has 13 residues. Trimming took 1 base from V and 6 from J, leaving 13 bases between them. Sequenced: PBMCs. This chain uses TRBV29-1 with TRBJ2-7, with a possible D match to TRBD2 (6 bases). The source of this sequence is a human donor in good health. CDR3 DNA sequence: TGCAGCGTTGAAGTAAAGGAGGGGCGCGAGCAGTACTTC. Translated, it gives CSVEVKEGREQYF.